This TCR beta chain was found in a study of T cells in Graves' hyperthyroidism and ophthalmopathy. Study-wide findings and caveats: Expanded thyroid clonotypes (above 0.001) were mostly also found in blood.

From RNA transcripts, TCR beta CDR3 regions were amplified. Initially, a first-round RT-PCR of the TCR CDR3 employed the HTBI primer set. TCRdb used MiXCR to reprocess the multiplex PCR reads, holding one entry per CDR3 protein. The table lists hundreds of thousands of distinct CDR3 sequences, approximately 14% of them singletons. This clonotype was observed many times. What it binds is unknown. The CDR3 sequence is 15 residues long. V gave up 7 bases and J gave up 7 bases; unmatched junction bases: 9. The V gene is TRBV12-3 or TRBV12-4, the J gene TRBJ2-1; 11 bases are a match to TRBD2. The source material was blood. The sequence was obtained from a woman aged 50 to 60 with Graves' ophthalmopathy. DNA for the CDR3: TGTGCCAGCACCGCACTAGCGGGAGTGGGTAATGAGCAGTTCTTC. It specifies CASTALAGVGNEQFF.